Detailed here is one T cell receptor (beta chain). Its specificity is not known. The CDR3 is made up of 13 amino acids. Germline CDR1 and CDR2: PRHDT and FYEKMQ (reference sequence). V gave up 3 bases and J gave up 11 bases; unmatched junction bases: 8. This sample was included in a study of yellow fever vaccine responses in identical twins. TCRdb ran MiXCR on the RT-PCR reads and lists one entry per CDR3 protein. The repertoire holds approximately 10,000 distinct CDR3 sequences, with more than 65% as singletons. Broader study findings: Twins reportedly appeared to share part of their vaccine T cell response while keeping part individual.

This clonotype originated in a woman aged 18-29 years who received the yellow fever vaccine. This sequence joins TRBV13 and TRBJ1-1; 8 bases fit TRBD1. The sequenced sample was T cells from blood (PBMCs), unsorted or a sorted subset (not recorded which), obtained before or after yellow fever vaccination (not recorded which). The DNA of the CDR3 is TGTGCCAGCAGCTTGGGACAGGCCCTGGGGGCTTTCTTT. Translating it yields CASSLGQALGAFF.